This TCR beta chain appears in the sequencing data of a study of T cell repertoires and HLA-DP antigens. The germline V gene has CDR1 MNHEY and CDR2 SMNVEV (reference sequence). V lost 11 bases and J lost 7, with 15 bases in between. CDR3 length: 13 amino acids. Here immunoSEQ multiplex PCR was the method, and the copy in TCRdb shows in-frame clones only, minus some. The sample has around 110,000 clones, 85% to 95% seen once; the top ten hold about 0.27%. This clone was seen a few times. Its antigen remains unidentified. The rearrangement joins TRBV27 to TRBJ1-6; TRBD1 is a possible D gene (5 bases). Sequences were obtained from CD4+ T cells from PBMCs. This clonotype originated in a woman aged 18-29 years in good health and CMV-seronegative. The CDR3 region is CAVRGFYNSPLHF. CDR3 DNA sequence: TGTGCCGTGAGGGGATTTTACAATTCACCCCTCCACTTT.